One T cell receptor beta chain is described in this entry. This specimen comes from a study of control samples from healthy donors and cancer patients. The assay was immunoSEQ multiplex PCR, and TCRdb's table has in-frame clones only and misses some. The sample includes approximately 110,000 clones, just over 90% of them seen just once. The TCR sequence derives from a woman aged 18-30 years in good health. Source material: blood.

DNA of the CDR3: TGCGCCAGCAGCCAAGGCAAGGGATATGAAAAACTGTTTTTT. This gives the protein CASSQGKGYEKLFF. The chain recombines TRBV4-3 with TRBJ1-4, with unresolved D. CDR1 and CDR2 from the germline V gene are LGHNA and YSLEER. This CDR3 is 14 amino acids long. V gave up 1 base and J gave up 6 bases, with 9 bases separating them.